This T cell receptor (beta chain) was observed in a study of shared clonotypes between healthy human individuals. Authors' data handling: With immunoSEQ giving junction-only sequences and no quality scores, filtering differed. Produced via immunoSEQ multiplex PCR; TCRdb's table is partial and in-frame only. D and trimming were read from the DNA, whereas the V and J calls and clone size are those reported in that table. The table records roughly 2 million clones, over 85% of them present only once. About this clone itself: Its antigen is not identified.

V trimming: 1 base; J trimming: 5 bases; junction bases outside the gene matches: 7. The CDR3 is 16 amino acids. CDR1 is MDHEN and CDR2 is SYDVKM in the germline V gene. The study, taken as a whole, reports: A few donors showed sharing of approximately 5% of naive CD4 clonotypes. Naive subsets generally exceeded memory subsets in estimated richness.

The V gene is TRBV28, the J gene TRBJ2-2, with 7 bases fitting TRBD2. What was sequenced was naive CD4+ T cells sorted from blood. Subset given: CD45RA+ positively selected. This TCR derives from a man aged 18 to 35 in good health. The CDR3 here is CASSLFAGVTTGELFF. CDR3 DNA sequence: TGTGCCAGCAGTTTATTTGCGGGGGTAACTACCGGGGAGCTGTTTTTT.